This T cell receptor beta chain emerged from a study of CD8+ T cells in alopecia areata listed by TCRdb under 2018. In terms of the full investigation: The treated patients, all with moderate-to-severe alopecia areata, were enrolled in an open-label pilot trial of oral tofacitinib given at 5 to 10 mg twice daily. Tofacitinib was administered for 6 to 18 months, and 6 months of follow-up off drug were then conducted to assess delayed response and recurrence. In treated patients, disease severity was measured using the SALT score, which gives the percentage of scalp surface area affected. In both human patients and the C3H/HeJ mouse model, the study applied high-throughput TCRbeta sequencing to look at T cell clonal expansion in alopecia areata. In humans, TCRbeta sequencing was performed on scalp tissue and on sorted CD4+ and CD8+ peripheral blood T cells from healthy controls and from patients with patchy or totalis/universalis alopecia areata. Biopsies were taken from tofacitinib-treated patients at baseline and at 4 and 24 weeks of treatment, and a later scalp biopsy was taken in several of the tofacitinib-treated patients. Scalp clonality was compared among normal scalp (n=4), patchy alopecia areata scalp (n=8), and alopecia totalis/universalis scalp (n=8). The RNA source kit depended on sample type: the PAXgene miRNA kit for fixed scalp, the miRNeasy kit for PBMCs, and the RNeasy kit for mouse skin. TCRbeta CDR3 regions were amplified by immunoSEQ multiplex PCR using 35 Vbeta forward and 13 Jbeta reverse primers.

Receptor libraries were prepared by the immunoSEQ multiplex PCR assay. For TCR sequencing, RNA was extracted from every sample and reverse transcribed into cDNA to serve as template. SuperScript III was used for first-strand cDNA synthesis, primed with a 2:1 mix of oligo-dT and random hexamers. A synthetic immune receptor repertoire was used to assess amplification bias, and residual bias was removed computationally. On the study's bioinformatics: Raw reads were preprocessed for error removal, and CDR3 was defined according to IMGT conventions as running from the conserved cysteine to phenylalanine. Clonality was calculated as 1 minus Shannon entropy normalized by log2 of the number of productive unique TCRs. Scalp TCRbeta sequences were cross-referenced with sorted blood CD4 and CD8 repertoires so that the CD4 or CD8 identity of scalp clones could be inferred. This immuneACCESS table, as held by TCRdb, lists in-frame sequences with V and J called but not all clones. Of the missing ones, under half trace to an unresolved V gene in checked studies; the others have no known cause. V, J and clone size derive from that table, while D and trimming were established from the DNA sequence. The sample contains about 190,000 clones, 60% of them found a single time. 1% of the sample goes to the ten largest clones.

This specimen's time point label, interpreted: about 5 months on oral tofacitinib. In light of the paper, this sample's treatment or condition label describes: oral pan-JAK inhibitor, 5-10 mg twice daily. Lesional scalp punch biopsies and peripheral blood were obtained from alopecia areata patients. PBMCs were isolated by density centrifugation and stained for CD3, CD4 and CD8, after which CD4+ and CD8+ T cells were sorted on a FACSAria. Only a few counts were recorded for this clone. Its antigen is unknown. Base qualities are not at hand, and no much larger clone is one base apart. General findings and caveats noted by the study authors: Compared with normal scalp, lesional scalp had higher clonality and more expanded CD8+ clones, particularly in alopecia totalis/universalis, a pattern that suggests antigenic drive. During tofacitinib treatment, many expanded lesional clones remained in scalp and blood, and this persistence may partly explain relapse after treatment is stopped. TCR sequences shared between patients were less clear than in mice, possibly partly because of HLA diversity in the patient population. Because the treated cohort was small and had just a single nonresponder, larger studies are needed to establish links between baseline CD8+ expansion and response. Scalp clonality and the number of expanded CD8+ clones among the top 100 scalp clones were significantly decreased by tofacitinib. Unlike mouse skin, which is dominated by gammadelta T cells, normal human skin has resident alphabeta T cells that are also sequenced, and this complicates analysis of the scalp TCR repertoire.

For CDR1 and CDR2, the germline V gene lists SGHTA and FQGNSA. V loses 4 bases at its end and J loses 0 bases; junction bases beyond the gene matches: 7. The CDR3 contains 19 residues, cysteine and phenylalanine counted. The CDR3 DNA has 57 bases and is translated from base 1. The input for sequencing was CD4+ T cells sorted from blood, taken at week 24, from a patient treated with tofacitinib. This clonotype was obtained from a human donor with alopecia areata. This sequence uses TRBV7-2 and TRBJ2-4, with TRBD2 matching 15 junction bases. The nucleotides read TGTGCCAGCAGCTCAAGGACTAGCGGGGGGGCCGGAGCCAAAAACATTCAGTACTTC. It translates to CASSSRTSGGAGAKNIQYF.